This T cell receptor beta chain came from a study of graft-versus-host responses after intestinal transplantation. Overall study context: Recipients uniformly received anti-thymocyte globulin induction, followed by tacrolimus and steroids for three to four years. Findings and limits, study-wide: Investigators detected GvH clones in recipient marrow, with some emerging earlier in ileum or blood.

Some clones are missing from TCRdb's copy, which holds only in-frame ones; the method was immunoSEQ multiplex PCR. The sample has around 77,000 clones, around 95% seen once. This clone was observed a handful of times. Its specificity is unknown. The source of this sequence is a human donor who received an intestinal transplant. Specimen: unstimulated CD8+ T cells sorted from spleen or lymph node cells, collected before intestinal transplant.

In DNA, the CDR3 is TGTGCCATCAAGGCGGCGAATGAAAAACTGTTTTTT. Translated: CAIKAANEKLFF. The V and J genes are TRBV10-3 and TRBJ1-4; D call uncertain. The CDR3 consists of 12 residues. Germline CDR1 reads ENHRY; CDR2 reads SYGVKD. Trimming took 7 bases from V and 5 from J, leaving 8 bases between them.